This TCR beta chain was identified in a study of molecular identifiers for immune sequencing clone quantification. General study results and limits: Identical TCR molecules sharing a barcode could underestimate highly expanded clone sizes. Clones that exceeded 20 RNA copies held over 99% of effector molecules, yet under 1% in naive cells.

Per the germline V gene, CDR1 is SEHNR and CDR2 is FQNEAQ (reference sequence). The CDR3 runs 16 residues. With 5 bases clipped from V and 1 base from J, the junction kept 11 bases outside the gene matches. TCRdb processed the PCR reads anew with MiXCR; each CDR3 protein has one entry. The table has about 500,000 distinct CDR3 sequences, 20% to 25% seen once; the top ten hold around 0.86%. Naive CD8 T cells were sorted as CD8+CD4-CCR7+CD45RA+. This clonotype was seen a handful of times. Its antigen is undetermined. The J gene is TRBJ2-7, the V gene TRBV7-9, with TRBD1 matching over 7 bases. The TCR sequence derives from a human donor in good health. Some libraries in this study had Jurkat cell RNA spiked in. The sample comprised naive CD8+ T cells from blood, with Jurkat cell RNA spiked in. This sample's subset: FACS-sorted CD8+CD4-CCR7+CD45RA+ naive T cells. As DNA, the CDR3 is TGTGCCAGCAGCCCCCAGACAGGGCTCCGGTCCTACGAGCAGTACTTC. It yields the protein CASSPQTGLRSYEQYF.